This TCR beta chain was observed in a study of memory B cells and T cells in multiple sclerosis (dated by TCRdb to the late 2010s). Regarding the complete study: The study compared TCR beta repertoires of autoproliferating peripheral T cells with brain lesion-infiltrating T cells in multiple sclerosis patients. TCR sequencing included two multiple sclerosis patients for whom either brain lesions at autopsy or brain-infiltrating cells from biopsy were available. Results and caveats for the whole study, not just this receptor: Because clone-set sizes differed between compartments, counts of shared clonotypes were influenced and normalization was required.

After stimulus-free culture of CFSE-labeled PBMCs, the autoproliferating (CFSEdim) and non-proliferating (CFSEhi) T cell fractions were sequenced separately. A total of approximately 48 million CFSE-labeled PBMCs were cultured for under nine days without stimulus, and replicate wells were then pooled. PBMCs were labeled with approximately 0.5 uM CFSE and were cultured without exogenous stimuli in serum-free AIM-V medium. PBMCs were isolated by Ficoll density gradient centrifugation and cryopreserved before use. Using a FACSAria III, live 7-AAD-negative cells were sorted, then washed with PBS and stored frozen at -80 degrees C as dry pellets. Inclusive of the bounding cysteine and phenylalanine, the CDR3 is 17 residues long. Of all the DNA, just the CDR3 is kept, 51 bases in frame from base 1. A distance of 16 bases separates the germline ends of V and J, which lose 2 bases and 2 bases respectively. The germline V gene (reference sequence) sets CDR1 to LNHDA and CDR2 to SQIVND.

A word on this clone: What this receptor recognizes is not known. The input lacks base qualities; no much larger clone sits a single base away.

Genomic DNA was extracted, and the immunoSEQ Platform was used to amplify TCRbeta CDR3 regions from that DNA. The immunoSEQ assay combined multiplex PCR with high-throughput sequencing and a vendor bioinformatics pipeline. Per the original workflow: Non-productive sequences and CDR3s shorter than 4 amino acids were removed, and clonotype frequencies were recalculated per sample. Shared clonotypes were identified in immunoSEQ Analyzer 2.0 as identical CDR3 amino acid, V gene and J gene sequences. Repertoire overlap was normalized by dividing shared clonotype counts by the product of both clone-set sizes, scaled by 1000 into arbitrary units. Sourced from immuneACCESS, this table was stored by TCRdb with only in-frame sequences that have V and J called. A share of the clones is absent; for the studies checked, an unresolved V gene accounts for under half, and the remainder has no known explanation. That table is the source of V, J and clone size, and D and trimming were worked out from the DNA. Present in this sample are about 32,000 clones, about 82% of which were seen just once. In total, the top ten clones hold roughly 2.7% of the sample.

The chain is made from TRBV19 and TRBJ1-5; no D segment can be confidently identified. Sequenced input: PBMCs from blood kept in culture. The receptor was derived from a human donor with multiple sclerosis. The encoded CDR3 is CASSISAGVHGNQPQHF. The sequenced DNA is TGTGCCAGTAGTATATCTGCGGGTGTTCATGGCAATCAGCCCCAGCATTTT.